The 13 T cell receptor beta chains below come from one sample, sequenced in a study of blood T cell repertoires in COVID-19. This table comes from immunoSEQ multiplex PCR, and its TCRdb copy is limited to in-frame clones, with some not included. Altogether some 76,000 clones are present, more than 80% being singletons, with the ten largest covering under 20%. The sequenced material came from peripheral blood. These receptors were taken from a woman aged 60-75 years with acute or convalescent COVID-19.

This clone has only one observation. The chain couples TRBV6-5 to TRBJ2-1; 8 bases align to TRBD1. CDR3 length equals 14 residues. From germline, CDR1 is MNHEY and CDR2 SVGAGI. The ends lost 2 bases at V and 6 bases at J; junction bases unmatched: 3. In DNA, the CDR3 is TGTGCCAGCAGTTACGGGCAGGGGGCCAATGAGCAGTTCTTC. Its translation: CASSYGQGANEQFF.

This chain joins TRBV6-6 and TRBJ2-1; TRBD1 agrees at 9 bases. The J segment lost 10 bases and the V segment lost 5 bases, leaving 12 bases of the junction unmatched. CDR1 and CDR2 from the germline V gene are MNHNY and SVGAGI (reference sequence). The CDR3 runs 15 residues. CDR3 nucleotide sequence: TGTGCCAGCAGTACCATAGGGACAGGGAGGATGGAGCAGTTCTTC. Residues: CASSTIGTGRMEQFF.

The V gene is TRBV5-1, the J gene TRBJ1-6; 7 nucleotides line up with TRBD1. J was trimmed by 8 bases and V by 4 bases; bases with no gene match: 6. The germline V gene has CDR1 SGHRS and CDR2 YFSETQ. The CDR3 extends over 14 amino acids. This chain's CDR3 is CASSVGTVDSPLHF. In nucleotides, the CDR3 is TGCGCCAGCAGCGTCGGGACAGTGGATTCACCCCTCCACTTT.

CDR3 in amino acids: CASSLESRGVQETQYF. The CDR3 nucleotides read TGCGCCAGCAGCTTGGAGTCACGGGGGGTCCAAGAGACCCAGTACTTC. This chain uses TRBV5-1 with TRBJ2-5, with 7 bases identical to TRBD2. Trimming at V came to 0 bases and at J to 1 base, leaving 6 bases not matched to a gene. The CDR3 extends over 16 amino acids. Per the germline V gene, CDR1 is SGHRS and CDR2 is YFSETQ.

V and J are TRBV30 and TRBJ1-2; no clear D. Trimming took 2 bases from V and 2 from J, leaving 15 bases between them. The CDR3 sequence is 15 residues long. CDR1 is GTSNPN, CDR2 SVGIG, per germline (reference sequence). DNA of the CDR3: TGTGCCTGGAGTCCCCCCGGAGCGGCGAACTATGGCTACACCTTC. Translated, it gives CAWSPPGAANYGYTF.

This chain connects TRBV28 to TRBJ1-6; 8 bases are a match to TRBD1. Looked up from germline, CDR1 is MDHEN and CDR2 is SYDVKM. V gave up 3 bases and J gave up 4 bases; unmatched junction bases: 5. CDR3 length: 16 residues. The CDR3 DNA follows: TGTGCCAGCAGTTTTCCCTGGGACAGGTATAATTCACCCCTCCACTTT. Protein: CASSFPWDRYNSPLHF.

The V call is TRBV28, the J call TRBJ2-3, with D perhaps TRBD1 (6 bases). This CDR3 region has 14 residues. Germline CDR1 and CDR2: MDHEN and SYDVKM. The V gene lost 4 bases and the J gene lost 8 bases, with 16 bases spanning the gap. CDR3 residues: CASSWGQGRGTQYF. CDR3 in DNA: TGTGCCAGCAGTTGGGGTCAGGGGAGAGGTACGCAGTATTTT.

The chain links TRBV6-5 to TRBJ1-1; tentative D call: TRBD1 (5 bases). The CDR3 has 14 amino acids. Germline CDR1 MNHEY, CDR2 SVGAGI. V was trimmed by 0 bases and J by 8 bases, leaving 13 bases between them. CDR3: CASSYSGLLTEAFF. The CDR3 region has the DNA TGTGCCAGCAGTTACTCGGGACTACTCACGGAAGCTTTCTTT.

The chain carries TRBV2 and TRBJ1-1; tentative D call: TRBD1 (6 bases). Per germline, CDR1 SNHLY and CDR2 FYNNEI. The CDR3 runs to 13 residues. The V end lost 8 bases, the J end lost 1 base, and 11 bases lay between the germline ends. The CDR3 loop is CASGNRANTEAFF. The DNA of the CDR3 is TGTGCCAGCGGTAACAGGGCGAACACTGAAGCTTTCTTT.

A few counts support this clone. The rearrangement links TRBV30 to TRBJ1-1; weak D call: TRBD1 (6 bases). The CDR3 runs 15 residues. V gave up 2 bases and J gave up 2 bases, with 15 bases separating them. Germline V gives CDR1 GTSNPN, CDR2 SVGIG (reference sequence). CDR3 bases: TGTGCCTGGAGTCCGATCGACAGGTCAAACACTGAAGCTTTCTTT. It encodes CAWSPIDRSNTEAFF.

The chain uses TRBV30 and TRBJ2-7; the D is unclear. V was cut by 3 bases and J by 6 bases, with 18 bases left in between. The CDR3 runs 14 residues. From germline, CDR1 is GTSNPN and CDR2 SVGIG (reference sequence). This chain's CDR3 is CAWRPSSNNAEQYF. The CDR3 coding sequence is TGTGCCTGGAGGCCGAGCTCGAATAACGCCGAGCAGTACTTC.

V gene TRBV19 combines with J gene TRBJ1-1; 8 bases fit TRBD1. The junction had 9 bases not matched to a gene; V was cut back by 6 bases and J by 6 bases. Germline CDR1 is LNHDA and CDR2 is SQIVND (reference sequence). The CDR3 extends over 14 amino acids. The CDR3 DNA is TGTGCCAGTAGCCCACAGGGGGAAGGGGCTGAAGCTTTCTTT. This encodes CASSPQGEGAEAFF.

This rearrangement joins TRBV6-6 to TRBJ2-7; a weak D match, TRBD2 (5 bases). V was shortened by 3 bases and J by 3 bases, with 6 bases between the two germline ends. Looked up from germline, CDR1 is MNHNY and CDR2 is SVGAGI (reference sequence). This CDR3 has 12 residues. In DNA form, the CDR3 reads TGTGCCAGCAGTTATGAGGGCTACGAGCAGTACTTC. Residues: CASSYEGYEQYF.